These 14 T cell receptor beta chains came from one sample sequenced in a study of blood T cell repertoires in COVID-19. The table came from immunoSEQ multiplex PCR; TCRdb's copy has only in-frame clones and leaves some out. The sample lists approximately 200,000 clones, around 82% occurring once. The material sequenced was PBMCs or T cells enriched from blood (not recorded which). These receptors all stem from a man aged 40-49 years who had recovered from COVID-19.

V usage is TRBV5-6 and J usage is TRBJ2-3; 10 bases align to TRBD1. This CDR3 contains 14 residues. V was clipped by 4 bases and J by 3 bases; unmatched bases: 2. Looked up from germline, CDR1 is SGHDT and CDR2 is YYEEEE. CDR3 bases: TGTGCCAGCAGCCGACAGGGGGCGACAGATACGCAGTATTTT. Its translation is CASSRQGATDTQYF.

The chain is built from TRBV6-5 and TRBJ1-5; TRBD1 aligns across 7 bases. The CDR3 contains 15 residues. Per germline, CDR1 MNHEY and CDR2 SVGAGI. J was trimmed by 3 bases and V by 6 bases; bases with no gene match: 8. The CDR3 sequence: CASRRQGLDNQPQHF. As DNA, the CDR3 is TGTGCCAGCAGAAGACAGGGCCTTGACAATCAGCCCCAGCATTTT.

This chain uses TRBV27 with TRBJ2-3, with 10 bases fitting TRBD1. The CDR3 loop spans 16 amino acids. With 4 bases clipped from V and 3 bases from J, the junction kept 7 bases outside the gene matches. Germline V gene lookup returns CDR1 MNHEY and CDR2 SMNVEV (reference sequence). CDR3 nucleotides: TGTGCCAGCAGTTCACGGGACAGGGGTCGGACAGATACGCAGTATTTT. Residues: CASSSRDRGRTDTQYF.

The chain employs TRBV18 and TRBJ1-3; D perhaps matches TRBD1 (6 bases). Germline V gene data show CDR1 as KGHSH and CDR2 as LQKENI. Trimming took off 3 bases at V and 0 bases at J, with 9 bases between the two ends. There are 15 residues in the CDR3. CDR3 protein: CASSPTGYSGNTIYF. CDR3 sequence (DNA): TGTGCCAGCTCACCCACAGGGTACTCTGGAAACACCATATATTTT. Together with reference TRBV18 and TRBJ1-3, the CDR3 gives the full variable domain: NAGVMQNPRHLVRRRGQEARLRCSPMKGHSHVYWYRQLPEEGLKFMVYLQKENIIDESGMPKERFSAEFPKEGPSILRIQQVVRGDSAAYFCASSPTGYSGNTIYFGEGSWLTVV.

The table lists this clone with a count of one. The chain couples TRBV18 to TRBJ1-2; D remains ambiguous. In germline, CDR1 is KGHSH, CDR2 LQKENI. V was clipped by 2 bases and J by 8 bases, with 12 bases between them. CDR3 size: 13 residues. Here the CDR3 DNA reads TGTGCCAGCTCACCAGATGAGACTGGCGGCTACACCTTC. Translation gives CASSPDETGGYTF.

This sequence joins TRBV6-7 and TRBJ2-1, with TRBD2 matching 15 bases. Being an ORF, TRBV6-7 has a function that is uncertain. The V segment lost 5 bases and the J segment 7 bases; nucleotides outside the gene matches: 3. The CDR3 has 15 residues. The CDR3 region has the DNA TGTGCCAGCAGTCAGGGACTAGCGGGAGGAAATGAGCAGTTCTTC. This sequence encodes CASSQGLAGGNEQFF.

The chain carries TRBV6-6 and TRBJ2-5; 12 bases map to TRBD1. CDR3 size: 15 residues. Germline-derived CDR1 and CDR2 are MNHNY and SVGAGI (reference sequence). With 2 bases clipped from V and 5 bases from J, the junction kept 3 bases outside the gene matches. The CDR3 region is CASSYPGQGAETQYF. The CDR3 DNA reads as TGTGCCAGCAGTTACCCGGGACAGGGGGCGGAGACCCAGTACTTC.

The genes are TRBV5-1 and TRBJ2-2; TRBD1 matches 7 bases. The CDR3 runs 13 residues. CDR1 is SGHRS, CDR2 YFSETQ, per germline. J lost 4 bases, V lost 5 bases, and 2 bases had no gene match. The CDR3 bases are TGCGCCAGCAGTCCAGGGGGCACCGGGGAGCTGTTTTTT. Translation: CASSPGGTGELFF.

The chain carries TRBV7-2 and TRBJ2-1; a possible D gene is TRBD2 (5 bases). V lost 7 bases to trimming and J lost 5 bases, with 15 bases between them. Germline V lookup: CDR1 SGHTA, CDR2 FQGNSA. This CDR3 has 14 amino acids. The chain's CDR3 is CASKGSPRDNEQFF. The CDR3 DNA sequence: TGTGCCAGCAAAGGTTCCCCGAGGGACAATGAGCAGTTCTTC.

This chain links TRBV29-1 with TRBJ1-6; 8 bases fit TRBD1. This CDR3 region has 12 residues. CDR1 is SQVTM, CDR2 ANQGSEA, per germline. V lost 4 bases and J lost 13; bases outside the gene matches: 6. The CDR3 is CSVGSYRGPLHF. The CDR3 nucleotides read TGCAGCGTTGGCTCTTACAGGGGGCCCCTCCACTTT.

V gene TRBV2 combines with J gene TRBJ2-5; 8 bases fit TRBD1. This CDR3 is 13 amino acids long. V lost 6 bases to trimming and J lost 4 bases; unmatched junction nucleotides: 4. Germline V CDR1 and CDR2: SNHLY, FYNNEI. CDR3 bases: TGTGCCAGCAGCGGACAGGGAACAGAGACCCAGTACTTC. This codes for CASSGQGTETQYF.

This clone was detected once. The chain carries TRBV5-1 and TRBJ2-1; 7 nucleotides align to TRBD2. The CDR3 loop spans 15 amino acids. CDR1 SGHRS and CDR2 YFSETQ come from the germline V gene. J was trimmed by 4 bases and V by 4 bases; bases with no gene match: 8. CDR3 in DNA: TGCGCCAGCAGCCACTCTAGCGGATCATACAATGAGCAGTTCTTC. This encodes CASSHSSGSYNEQFF.

The rearrangement links TRBV4-3 to TRBJ1-1; D might be TRBD1 (5 bases). The CDR3 totals 11 residues. Germline V lookup: CDR1 LGHNA, CDR2 YSLEER. Trimming stripped 1 base from V and 11 bases from J, with 8 bases between. CDR3 sequence reads: CASSQGGAAFF. Here the CDR3 DNA reads TGCGCCAGCAGCCAAGGTGGGGCGGCTTTCTTT.

Only a few counts were recorded for this clone. The V and J genes are TRBV5-1 and TRBJ2-4; 8 bases align to TRBD1. The V segment lost 6 bases and the J segment 8 bases; nucleotides outside the gene matches: 16. This CDR3 has 16 amino acids. CDR1 and CDR2 (germline): SGHRS, YFSETQ. CDR3 region: CASMVSGQGTADIQYF. CDR3 DNA: TGCGCCAGCATGGTCAGCGGACAGGGTACGGCGGACATTCAGTACTTC.